This section outlines one T cell receptor (beta chain) sequence together with its context. Its antigen is unidentified. The germline CDR1 and CDR2 sequences are SGHRS and YFSETQ. This CDR3 has 15 residues. Trimming removed 1 base at V and 1 base at J, with 8 bases between. The record originates from a study of cytomegalovirus exposure and HLA in healthy donors. Study results and limitations: Earlier analysis yielded a pattern in which most TCR beta V segments were productive about 90% or about 30% of the time. Highly shared variants forming one cluster were likely a sequencing artifact.

PCR primers comprised 60 Vbeta and 13 Jbeta primers. The assay was immunoSEQ multiplex PCR, and TCRdb's table has in-frame clones only and misses some. Here the sample spans 55,000 or so clones, 82% being singletons. This chain joins TRBV5-1 and TRBJ2-2, with D possibly TRBD1 on 5 matching bases. Sequenced input: PBMCs. This clonotype originated in a man in his fifties or sixties in good health and CMV-seronegative. CDR3 coding DNA: TGCGCCAGCAGCTTGAATACAGGGAACACCGGGGAGCTGTTTTTT. It codes for CASSLNTGNTGELFF. The complete variable domain, with remaining parts taken from reference TRBV5-1 and TRBJ2-2, reads KAGVTQTPRYLIKTRGQQVTLSCSPISGHRSVSWYQQTPGQGLQFLFEYFSETQRNKGNFPGRFSGRQFSNSRSEMNVSTLELGDSALYLCASSLNTGNTGELFFGEGSRLTVL.